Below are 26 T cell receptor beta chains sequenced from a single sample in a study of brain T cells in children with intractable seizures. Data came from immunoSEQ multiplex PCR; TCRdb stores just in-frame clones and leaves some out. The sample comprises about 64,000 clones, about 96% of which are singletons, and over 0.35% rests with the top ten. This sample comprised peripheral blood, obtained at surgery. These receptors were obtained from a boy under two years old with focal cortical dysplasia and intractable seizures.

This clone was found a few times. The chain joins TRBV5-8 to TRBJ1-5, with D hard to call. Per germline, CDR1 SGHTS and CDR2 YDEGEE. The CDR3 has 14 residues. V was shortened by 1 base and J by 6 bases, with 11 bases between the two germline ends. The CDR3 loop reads CASSLRAEGQPQHF. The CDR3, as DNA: TGTGCCAGCAGCTTGAGGGCCGAGGGTCAGCCCCAGCATTTT.

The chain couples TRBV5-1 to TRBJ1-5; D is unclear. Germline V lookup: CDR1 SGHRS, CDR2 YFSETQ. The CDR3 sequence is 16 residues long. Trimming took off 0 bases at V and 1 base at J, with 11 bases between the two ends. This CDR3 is CASSLDGSGSNQPQHF. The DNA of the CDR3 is TGCGCCAGCAGCTTGGATGGTAGCGGGAGCAATCAGCCCCAGCATTTT. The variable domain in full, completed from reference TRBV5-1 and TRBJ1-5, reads KAGVTQTPRYLIKTRGQQVTLSCSPISGHRSVSWYQQTPGQGLQFLFEYFSETQRNKGNFPGRFSGRQFSNSRSEMNVSTLELGDSALYLCASSLDGSGSNQPQHFGDGTRLSIL.

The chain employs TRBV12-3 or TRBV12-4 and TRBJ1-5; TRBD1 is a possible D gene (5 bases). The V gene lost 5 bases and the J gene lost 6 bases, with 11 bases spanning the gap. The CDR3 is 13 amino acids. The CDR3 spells CASSPLGVQPQHF. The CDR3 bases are TGTGCCAGCAGTCCATTAGGGGTTCAGCCCCAGCATTTT.

The chain's CDR3 is CASSELGGAKNEKLFF. Written as DNA, the CDR3 is TGTGCCAGCAGTGAGTTGGGGGGGGCGAAGAATGAAAAACTGTTTTTT. The V gene is TRBV6-1, the J gene TRBJ1-4; D may be TRBD1 (6 bases). Germline V gene lookup returns CDR1 MNHNS and CDR2 SASEGT. The V and J ends lost 3 bases and 5 bases respectively, with 16 bases between them. The CDR3 is 16 amino acids.

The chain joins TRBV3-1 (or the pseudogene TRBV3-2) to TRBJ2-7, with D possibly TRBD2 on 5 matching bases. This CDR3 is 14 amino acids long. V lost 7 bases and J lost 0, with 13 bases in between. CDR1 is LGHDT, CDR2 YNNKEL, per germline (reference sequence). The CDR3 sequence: CASTPRGSSYEQYF. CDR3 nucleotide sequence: TGTGCCAGCACCCCCCGGGGTAGCTCCTACGAGCAGTACTTC.

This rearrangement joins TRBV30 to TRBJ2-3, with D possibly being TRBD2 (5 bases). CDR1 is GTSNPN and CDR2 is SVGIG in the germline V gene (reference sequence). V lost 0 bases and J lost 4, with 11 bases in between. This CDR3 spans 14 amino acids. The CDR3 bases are TGTGCCTGGAGTGTATCCGGGAACCCAGATACGCAGTATTTT. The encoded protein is CAWSVSGNPDTQYF.

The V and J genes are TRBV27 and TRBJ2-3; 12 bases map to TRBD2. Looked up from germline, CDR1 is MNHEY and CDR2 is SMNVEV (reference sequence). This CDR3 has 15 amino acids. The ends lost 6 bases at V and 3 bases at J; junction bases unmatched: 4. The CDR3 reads CASRLAGGQTDTQYF. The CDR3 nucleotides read TGTGCCAGCAGACTAGCGGGGGGACAAACAGATACGCAGTATTTT.

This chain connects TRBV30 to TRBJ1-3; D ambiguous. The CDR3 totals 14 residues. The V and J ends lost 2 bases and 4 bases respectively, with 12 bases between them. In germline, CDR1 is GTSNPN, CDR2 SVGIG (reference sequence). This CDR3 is CAWSRSSRGNTIYF. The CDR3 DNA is TGTGCCTGGAGTAGGTCCTCCAGGGGAAACACCATATATTTT.

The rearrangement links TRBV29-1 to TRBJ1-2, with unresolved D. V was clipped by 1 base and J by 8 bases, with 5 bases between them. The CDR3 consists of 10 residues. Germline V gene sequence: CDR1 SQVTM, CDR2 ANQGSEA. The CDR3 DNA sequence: TGCAGCGTTGAAGTTAGCGGCTACACCTTC. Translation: CSVEVSGYTF.

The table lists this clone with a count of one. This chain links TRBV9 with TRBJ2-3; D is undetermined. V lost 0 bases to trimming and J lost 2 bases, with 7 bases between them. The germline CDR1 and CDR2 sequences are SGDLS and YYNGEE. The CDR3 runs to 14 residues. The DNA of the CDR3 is TGTGCCAGCAGCGTAGCTAGGGACACAGATACGCAGTATTTT. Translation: CASSVARDTDTQYF.

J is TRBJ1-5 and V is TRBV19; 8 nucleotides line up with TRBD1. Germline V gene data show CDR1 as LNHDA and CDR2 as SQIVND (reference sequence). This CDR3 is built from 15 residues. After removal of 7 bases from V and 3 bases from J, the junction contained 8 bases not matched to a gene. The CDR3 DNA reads TGTGCCAGTAATGCAGGACAGGGTCCCAATCAGCCCCAGCATTTT. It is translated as CASNAGQGPNQPQHF.

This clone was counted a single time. CDR3: CASSEGGVYEQYF. In DNA form, the CDR3 reads TGTGCCAGCAGTGAAGGCGGGGTTTACGAGCAGTACTTC. This chain uses TRBV6-1 with TRBJ2-7, with TRBD2 as a possible D gene (6 bases). The germline V gene has CDR1 MNHNS and CDR2 SASEGT. CDR3 length equals 13 residues. V dropped 1 base and J dropped 4 bases, with 8 bases sitting between them.

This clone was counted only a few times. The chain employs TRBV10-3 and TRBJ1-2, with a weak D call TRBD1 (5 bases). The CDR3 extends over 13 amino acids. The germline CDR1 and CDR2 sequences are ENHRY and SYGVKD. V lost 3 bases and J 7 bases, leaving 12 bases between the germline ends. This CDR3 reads CAISERVGTGYTF. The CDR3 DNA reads TGTGCCATCAGTGAAAGAGTAGGGACTGGCTACACCTTC.

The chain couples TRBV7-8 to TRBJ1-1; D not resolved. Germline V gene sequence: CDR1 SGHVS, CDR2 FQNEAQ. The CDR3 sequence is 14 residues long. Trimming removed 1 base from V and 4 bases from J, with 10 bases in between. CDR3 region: CASSLDLLGTEAFF. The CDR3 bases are TGTGCCAGCAGCTTAGACCTATTGGGCACTGAAGCTTTCTTT.

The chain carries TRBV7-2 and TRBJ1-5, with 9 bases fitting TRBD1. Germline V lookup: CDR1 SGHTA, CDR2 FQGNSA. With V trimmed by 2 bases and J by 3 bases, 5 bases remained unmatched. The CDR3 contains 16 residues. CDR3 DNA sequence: TGTGCCAGCAGCTTACTTACAGGGGGCTTCAATCAGCCCCAGCATTTT. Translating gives CASSLLTGGFNQPQHF.

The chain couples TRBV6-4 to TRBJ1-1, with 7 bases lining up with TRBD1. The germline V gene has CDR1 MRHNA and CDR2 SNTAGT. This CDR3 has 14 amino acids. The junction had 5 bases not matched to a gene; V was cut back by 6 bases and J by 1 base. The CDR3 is CASRDRRPNTEAFF. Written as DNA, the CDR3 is TGTGCCAGCAGGGACAGGCGACCGAACACTGAAGCTTTCTTT.

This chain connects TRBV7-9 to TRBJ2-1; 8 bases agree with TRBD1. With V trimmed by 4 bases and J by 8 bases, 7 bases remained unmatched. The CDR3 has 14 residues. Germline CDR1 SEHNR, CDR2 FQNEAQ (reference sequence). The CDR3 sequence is CASSSGTGKYEQFF. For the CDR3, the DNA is TGTGCCAGCAGCTCCGGGACAGGAAAATATGAGCAGTTCTTC.

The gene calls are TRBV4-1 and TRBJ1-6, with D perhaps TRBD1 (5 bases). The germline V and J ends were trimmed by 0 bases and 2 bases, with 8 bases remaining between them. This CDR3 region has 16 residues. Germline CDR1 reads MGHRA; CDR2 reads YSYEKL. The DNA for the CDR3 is TGCGCCAGCAGCCAAGATCCGGGGGCCTATAATTCACCCCTCCACTTT. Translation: CASSQDPGAYNSPLHF.

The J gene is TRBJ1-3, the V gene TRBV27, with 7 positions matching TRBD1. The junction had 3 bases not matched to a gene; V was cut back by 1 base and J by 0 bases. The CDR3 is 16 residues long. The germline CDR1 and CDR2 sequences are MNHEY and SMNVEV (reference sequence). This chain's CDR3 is CASSLLGTDSGNTIYF. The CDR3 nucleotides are TGTGCCAGCAGTTTATTGGGGACAGACTCTGGAAACACCATATATTTT.

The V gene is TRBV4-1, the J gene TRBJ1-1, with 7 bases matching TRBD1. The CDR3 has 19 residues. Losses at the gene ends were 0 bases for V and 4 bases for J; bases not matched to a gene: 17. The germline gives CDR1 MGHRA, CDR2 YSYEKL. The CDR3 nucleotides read TGCGCCAGCAGCCAAGATCCTAAAACCTACAGGGGATGGGGCACTGAAGCTTTCTTT. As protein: CASSQDPKTYRGWGTEAFF.

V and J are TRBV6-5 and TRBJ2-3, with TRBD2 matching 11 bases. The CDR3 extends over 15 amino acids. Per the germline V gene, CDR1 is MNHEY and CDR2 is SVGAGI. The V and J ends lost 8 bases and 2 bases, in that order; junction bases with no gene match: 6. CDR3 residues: CASGRLAGYTDTQYF. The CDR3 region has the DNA TGTGCCAGCGGTCGACTAGCGGGATACACAGATACGCAGTATTTT.

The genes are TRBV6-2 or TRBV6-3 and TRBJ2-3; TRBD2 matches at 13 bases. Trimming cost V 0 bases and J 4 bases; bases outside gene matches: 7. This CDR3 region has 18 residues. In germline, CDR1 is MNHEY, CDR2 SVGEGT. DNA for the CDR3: TGTGCCAGCAGTTACTCGAGGACTAGCGGGAGATTGGCAGATACGCAGTATTTT. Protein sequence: CASSYSRTSGRLADTQYF.

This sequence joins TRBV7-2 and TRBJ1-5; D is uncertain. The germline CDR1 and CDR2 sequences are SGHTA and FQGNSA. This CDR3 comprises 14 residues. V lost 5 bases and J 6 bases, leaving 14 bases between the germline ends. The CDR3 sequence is CASSPGSAGQPQHF. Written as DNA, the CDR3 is TGTGCCAGCAGCCCGGGGAGTGCGGGTCAGCCCCAGCATTTT.

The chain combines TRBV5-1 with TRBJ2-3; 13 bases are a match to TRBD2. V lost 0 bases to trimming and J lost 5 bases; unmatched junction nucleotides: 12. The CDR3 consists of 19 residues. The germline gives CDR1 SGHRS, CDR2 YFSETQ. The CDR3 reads CASSLDPELAGGPIDTQYF. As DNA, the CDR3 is TGCGCCAGCAGCTTGGACCCGGAACTAGCGGGGGGGCCTATAGATACGCAGTATTTT.

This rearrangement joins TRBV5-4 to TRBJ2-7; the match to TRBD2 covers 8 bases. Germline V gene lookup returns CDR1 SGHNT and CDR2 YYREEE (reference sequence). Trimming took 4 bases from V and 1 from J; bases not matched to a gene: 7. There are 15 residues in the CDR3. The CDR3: CASSRGSGVSYEQYF. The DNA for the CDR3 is TGTGCCAGCAGCCGGGGTAGCGGGGTATCCTACGAGCAGTACTTC. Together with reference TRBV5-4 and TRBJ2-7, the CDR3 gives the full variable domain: ETGVTQSPTHLIKTRGQQVTLRCSSQSGHNTVSWYQQALGQGPQFIFQYYREEENGRGNFPPRFSGLQFPNYSSELNVNALELDDSALYLCASSRGSGVSYEQYFGPGTRLTVT.

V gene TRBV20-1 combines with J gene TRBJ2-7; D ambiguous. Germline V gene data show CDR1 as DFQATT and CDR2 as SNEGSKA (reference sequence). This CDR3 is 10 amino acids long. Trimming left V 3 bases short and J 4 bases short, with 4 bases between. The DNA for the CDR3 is TGCAGTGCTAGGGCTTACGAGCAGTACTTC. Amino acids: CSARAYEQYF.